In its sample, the clone carrying this TCR beta chain was seen a few times. Its specificity is not known. The CDR3 regions of TCR beta were amplified from RNA transcripts. HTBI primers were employed in a first-round RT-PCR of the TCR CDR3. TCRdb reanalysed the multiplex PCR reads using MiXCR and keeps one entry per CDR3 protein. The sample comprises roughly 350,000 distinct CDR3 sequences, roughly 13% of which are singletons, and 20% to 25% rests with the top ten. This record comes from a study of T cells in Graves' hyperthyroidism and ophthalmopathy. Study-level background: Peripheral blood was acquired at first diagnosis, ahead of any therapy whatsoever. Study-wide results and caveats: A 13 V-J signature model discriminated ophthalmopathy versus stable hyperthyroidism.

Hyperthyroidism of Graves' type that showed no ophthalmopathy progression within 18 months was stable. CDR1 is DFQATT and CDR2 is SNEGSKA in the germline V gene (reference sequence). V was trimmed by 2 bases and J by 2 bases, leaving 4 bases between them. The CDR3 runs 11 residues. Material: blood. This sequence originates from a woman in her 30s with Graves' hyperthyroidism. The chain is built from TRBV20-1 and TRBJ2-7; unclear D gene. CDR3 loop: CSARRTYEQYF. The CDR3 DNA is TGCAGTGCTAGAAGGACCTACGAGCAGTACTTC.